In this sample, the clone carrying this TCR beta chain turned up a few times. The target antigen is unknown. Then a second PCR, running about 6 to 11 cycles, was carried out with a sample-barcoded 5' primer and a J-beta primer mix. Each cDNA molecule received a tag from a template-switch adaptor that had 12 random nucleotides. One entry per CDR3 protein, called by TCRdb with MiXCR from the 5' RACE reads. The table records 650,000 to 950,000 distinct CDR3 sequences, under 45% of them present only once. The CDR3 length is 11 residues. The data stem from a study of blood T cells in healthy people across ages. Study in general: When template switching was applied, about one barcoded beta molecule was captured per two T cells.

Study-level results: Diversity of TCR beta per million T cells declined in a roughly linear way with age.

The sequencing sample was made of blood. This receptor was identified in a man aged 55 to 69 in good health. V and J are TRBV12-3 or TRBV12-4 and TRBJ1-4; D is uncertain. As DNA, the CDR3 is TGTGCGGTTGGCATGGGTGAAAAACTGTTTTTT. Translating gives CAVGMGEKLFF.